Detailed here is one TCR beta chain. The data are from a study of blood T cells in healthy people across ages. The use of a sample-barcoded 5' primer and a J-beta primer mix characterized a second PCR of about 7 to 12 cycles. Each CDR3 protein is one row after TCRdb ran MiXCR on the 5' RACE reads. In the table there are 600,000 to 850,000 distinct CDR3 sequences, around 25% of which are singletons. The CDR3 contains 13 residues. V was trimmed by 6 bases and J by 6 bases, leaving 15 bases between them. Per germline, CDR1 MDHEN and CDR2 SYDVKM. Separately, the same data were catalogued under a study of T cells of mothers and their children. That paper states: All donors were healthy and Caucasian; they were three mothers and their six children. Sequencing returned over 10 million TCR beta CDR3 reads per mother and approximately 3 million per child.

Specimen: blood. This TCR came from a boy aged 5-17 years in good health. The chain employs TRBV28 and TRBJ2-7, with D perhaps TRBD1 (6 bases). The CDR3 sequence: CASSPGTGPEQYF. The CDR3 DNA reads as TGTGCCAGCAGCCCCGGTACAGGGCCCGAGCAGTACTTC.